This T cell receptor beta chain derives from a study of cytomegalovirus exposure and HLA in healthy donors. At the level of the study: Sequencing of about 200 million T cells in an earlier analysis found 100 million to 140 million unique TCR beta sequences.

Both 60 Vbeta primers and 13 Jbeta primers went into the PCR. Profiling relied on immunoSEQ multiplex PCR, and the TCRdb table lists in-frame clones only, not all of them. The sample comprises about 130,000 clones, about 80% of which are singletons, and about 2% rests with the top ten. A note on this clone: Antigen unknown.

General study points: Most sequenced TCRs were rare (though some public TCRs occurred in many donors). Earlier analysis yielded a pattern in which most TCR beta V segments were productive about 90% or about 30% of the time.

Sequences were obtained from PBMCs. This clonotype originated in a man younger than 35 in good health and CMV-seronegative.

CDR3 region: CASRKLAGVQETQYF. CDR3 coding DNA: TGTGCCAGTAGAAAACTAGCGGGGGTACAAGAGACCCAGTACTTC. The chain recombines TRBV19 with TRBJ2-5, with 11 bases identical to TRBD2. The length of the CDR3 is 15 residues. The germline V gene has CDR1 LNHDA and CDR2 SQIVND (reference sequence). V shed 6 bases, J shed 2 bases, and the junction held 5 bases outside the gene matches.